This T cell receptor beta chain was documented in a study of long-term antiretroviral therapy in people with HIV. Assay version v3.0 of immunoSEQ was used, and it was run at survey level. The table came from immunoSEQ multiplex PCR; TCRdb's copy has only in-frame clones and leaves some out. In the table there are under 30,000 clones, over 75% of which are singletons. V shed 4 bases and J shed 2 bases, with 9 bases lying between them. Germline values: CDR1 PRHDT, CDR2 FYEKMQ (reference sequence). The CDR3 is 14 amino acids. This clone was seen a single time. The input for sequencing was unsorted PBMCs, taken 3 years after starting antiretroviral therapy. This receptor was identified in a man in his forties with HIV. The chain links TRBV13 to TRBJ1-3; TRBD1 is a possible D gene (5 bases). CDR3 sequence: CASSSRTTGNTIYF. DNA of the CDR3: TGTGCCAGCAGCTCCAGGACAACTGGAAACACCATATATTTT.